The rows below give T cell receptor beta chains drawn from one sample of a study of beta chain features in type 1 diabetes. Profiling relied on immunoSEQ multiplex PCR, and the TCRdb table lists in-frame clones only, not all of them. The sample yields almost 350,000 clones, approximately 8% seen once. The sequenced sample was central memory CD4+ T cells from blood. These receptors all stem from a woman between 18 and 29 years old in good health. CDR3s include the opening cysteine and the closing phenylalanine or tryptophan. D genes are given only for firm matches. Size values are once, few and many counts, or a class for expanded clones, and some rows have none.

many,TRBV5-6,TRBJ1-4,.,CASSSGWREEEEKLFF,TGTGCCAGCAGCTCAGGGTGGAGGGAAGAGGAAGAAAAACTGTTTTTT
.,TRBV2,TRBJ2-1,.,CASSPEVRNEQFF,TGTGCCAGCAGTCCTGAGGTCCGAAATGAGCAGTTCTTC
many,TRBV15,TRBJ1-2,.,CATSRDRRGYGYTF,TGTGCCACCAGCAGAGATCGCAGAGGGTATGGCTACACCTTC
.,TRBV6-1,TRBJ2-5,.,CASTYGPRAQYF,TGTGCCAGCACCTACGGTCCCCGGGCCCAGTACTTC
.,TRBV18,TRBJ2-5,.,CASSPGQSQETQYF,TGTGCCAGCTCACCCGGACAGAGCCAAGAGACCCAGTACTTC
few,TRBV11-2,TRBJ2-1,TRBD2,CASSFSRPGGRYNEQFF,TGTGCCAGCAGCTTCTCCCGCCCGGGAGGGCGCTACAATGAGCAGTTCTTC
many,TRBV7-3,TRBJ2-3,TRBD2,CASSRGSSLTDTQYF,TGTGCCAGCAGCCGCGGGAGTAGTTTGACAGATACGCAGTATTTT
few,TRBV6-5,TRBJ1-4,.,CASSPEATNEKLFF,TGTGCCAGCAGTCCAGAAGCAACTAATGAAAAACTGTTTTTT
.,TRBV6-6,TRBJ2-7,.,CASSYGAPSSYEQYF,TGTGCCAGCAGTTACGGAGCGCCGAGCTCCTACGAGCAGTACTTC
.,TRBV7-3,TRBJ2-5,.,CASSLQGWETQYF,TGTGCCAGCAGCTTACAGGGGTGGGAGACCCAGTACTTC
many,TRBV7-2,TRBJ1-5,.,CASSFHGDQPQHF,TGTGCCAGCAGCTTTCACGGGGATCAGCCCCAGCATTTT
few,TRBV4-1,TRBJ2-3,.,CASSQKELGDTQYF,TGCGCCAGCAGCCAGAAGGAGCTGGGGGATACGCAGTATTTT
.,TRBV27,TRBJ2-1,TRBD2,CASSLKAGTSGGAFF,TGTGCCAGCAGTTTAAAGGCCGGGACTAGCGGAGGGGCGTTCTTC
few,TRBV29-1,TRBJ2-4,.,CSVTQGEDIQYF,TGCAGCGTGACTCAGGGAGAGGACATTCAGTACTTC
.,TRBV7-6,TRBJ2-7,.,CASSSPDKHPVNEQYF,TGTGCCAGCAGCTCGCCCGACAAGCACCCGGTGAACGAGCAGTACTTC
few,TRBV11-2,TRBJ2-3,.,CASSANPDPDTQYF,TGTGCCAGCAGCGCGAATCCTGATCCTGATACGCAGTATTTT
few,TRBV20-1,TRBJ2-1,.,CSPQGNEQFF,TGCAGTCCCCAGGGGAATGAGCAGTTCTTC
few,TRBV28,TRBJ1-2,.,CASRTAGYGYTF,TGTGCCAGCCGAACAGCGGGATATGGCTACACCTTC